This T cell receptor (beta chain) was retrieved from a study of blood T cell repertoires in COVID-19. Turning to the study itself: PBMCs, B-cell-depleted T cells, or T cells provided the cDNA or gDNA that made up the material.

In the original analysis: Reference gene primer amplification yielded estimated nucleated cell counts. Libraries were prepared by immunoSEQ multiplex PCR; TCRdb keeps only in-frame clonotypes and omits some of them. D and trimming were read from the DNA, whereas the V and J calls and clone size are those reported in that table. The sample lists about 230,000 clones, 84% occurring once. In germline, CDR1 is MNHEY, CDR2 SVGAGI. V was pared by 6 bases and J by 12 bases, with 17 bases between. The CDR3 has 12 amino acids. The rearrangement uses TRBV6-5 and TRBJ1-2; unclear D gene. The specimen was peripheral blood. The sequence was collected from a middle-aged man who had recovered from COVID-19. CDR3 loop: CASRSRQLGHTF. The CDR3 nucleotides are TGTGCCAGCAGGTCAAGACAACTCGGCCACACCTTC.